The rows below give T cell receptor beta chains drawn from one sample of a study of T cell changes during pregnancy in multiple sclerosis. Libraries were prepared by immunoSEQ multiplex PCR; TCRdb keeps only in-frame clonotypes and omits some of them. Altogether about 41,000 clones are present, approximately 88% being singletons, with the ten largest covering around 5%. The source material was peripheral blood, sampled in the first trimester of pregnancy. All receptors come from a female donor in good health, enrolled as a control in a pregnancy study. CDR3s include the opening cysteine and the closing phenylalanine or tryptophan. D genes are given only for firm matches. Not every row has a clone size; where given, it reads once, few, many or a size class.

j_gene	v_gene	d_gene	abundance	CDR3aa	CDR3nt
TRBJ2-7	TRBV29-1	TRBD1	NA	CSVESWDSSYEQYF	TGCAGCGTTGAATCATGGGACAGCTCCTACGAGCAGTACTTC
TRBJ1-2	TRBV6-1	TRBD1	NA	CASSDLQGDYGYTF	TGTGCCAGCAGTGATTTACAGGGGGACTATGGCTACACCTTC
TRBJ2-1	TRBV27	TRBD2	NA	CASKPSGRAYEQFF	TGTGCCAGCAAGCCTAGCGGGAGGGCCTATGAGCAGTTCTTC
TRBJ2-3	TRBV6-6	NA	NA	CASSLAGRTDTQYF	TGTGCCAGCAGTCTCGCCGGGAGAACAGATACGCAGTATTTT
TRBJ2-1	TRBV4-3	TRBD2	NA	CASSQGTRGNDEQFF	TGCGCCAGCAGCCAAGGGACTAGGGGCAACGATGAGCAGTTCTTC
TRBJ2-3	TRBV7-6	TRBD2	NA	CASSPLASGTDTQYF	TGTGCCAGCAGCCCCCTAGCTAGCGGGACAGATACGCAGTATTTT
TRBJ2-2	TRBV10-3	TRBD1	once	CAISVGTGNTGELFF	TGTGCCATCAGTGTCGGGACAGGGAACACCGGGGAGCTGTTTTTT
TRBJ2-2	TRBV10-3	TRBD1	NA	CATNFGTGGHGELFF	TGTGCCACCAACTTCGGGACAGGGGGCCACGGGGAGCTGTTTTTT
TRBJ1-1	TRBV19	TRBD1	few	CASSIDSAKGGEAFF	TGTGCCAGTAGTATAGATTCGGCGAAAGGGGGCGAAGCTTTCTTT
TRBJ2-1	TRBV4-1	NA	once	CASSQDSYYNEQFF	TGCGCCAGCAGCCAAGACTCCTACTACAATGAGCAGTTCTTC
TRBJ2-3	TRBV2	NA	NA	CASTGLDTQYF	TGTGCCAGCACTGGCCTGGATACGCAGTATTTT
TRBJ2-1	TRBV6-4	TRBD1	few	CASSDGTDYNEQFF	TGTGCCAGCAGCGATGGGACAGACTACAATGAGCAGTTCTTC
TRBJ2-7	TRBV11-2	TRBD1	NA	CASSSSDRGDYEQYF	TGTGCCAGCAGCTCCTCGGACAGGGGTGACTACGAGCAGTACTTC
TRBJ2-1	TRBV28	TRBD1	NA	CASSPNRGQFF	TGTGCCAGCAGTCCAAACAGGGGGCAGTTCTTC
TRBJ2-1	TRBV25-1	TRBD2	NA	CASSEGLAGGNEQFF	TGTGCCAGCAGTGAGGGACTAGCGGGGGGGAATGAGCAGTTCTTC
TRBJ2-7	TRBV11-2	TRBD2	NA	CASSLRAAGATYEQYF	TGTGCCAGCAGCTTACGGGCAGCGGGGGCTACCTACGAGCAGTACTTC
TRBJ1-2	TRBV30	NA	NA	CAWDGGYDGYTF	TGTGCCTGGGACGGGGGATACGATGGCTACACCTTC
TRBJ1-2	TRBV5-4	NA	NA	CASSAEAHSNYGYTF	TGTGCCAGCAGCGCCGAGGCACACTCAAACTATGGCTACACCTTC
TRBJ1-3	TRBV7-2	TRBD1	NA	CASSLGRTGGGNTIYF	TGTGCCAGCAGCTTGGGGAGAACAGGGGGCGGAAACACCATATATTTT
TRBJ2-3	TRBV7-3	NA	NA	CASSQARGTDTQYF	TGTGCCAGCAGCCAAGCCCGGGGTACAGATACGCAGTATTTT
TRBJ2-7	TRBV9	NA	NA	CASSAFSEGNEQYF	TGTGCCAGCAGCGCCTTCTCGGAGGGGAACGAGCAGTACTTC
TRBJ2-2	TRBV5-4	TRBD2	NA	CASSHGTSGLTGELFF	TGTGCCAGCAGCCATGGGACTAGCGGGCTGACGGGGGAGCTGTTTTTT
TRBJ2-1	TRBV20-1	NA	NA	CSAEYNEQFF	TGCAGTGCCGAGTACAATGAGCAGTTCTTC
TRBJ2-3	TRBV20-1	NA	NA	CSERIADTQYF	TGCAGTGAGCGCATCGCAGATACGCAGTATTTT
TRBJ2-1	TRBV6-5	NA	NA	CASSYSLRSEQFF	TGTGCCAGCAGTTACTCTTTGAGGAGTGAGCAGTTCTTC
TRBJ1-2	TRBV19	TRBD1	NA	CASSWSPGTGVYGYTF	TGTGCCAGTAGTTGGTCCCCGGGGACAGGCGTCTATGGCTACACCTTC
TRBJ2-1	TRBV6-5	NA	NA	CASSTSSYNEQFF	TGTGCCAGCAGTACTAGCTCCTACAATGAGCAGTTCTTC
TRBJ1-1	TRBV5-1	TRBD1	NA	CASSAVGTGGFRTEAFF	TGCGCCAGCAGCGCCGTCGGGACAGGGGGATTTCGGACTGAAGCTTTCTTT
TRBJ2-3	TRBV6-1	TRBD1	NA	CASRTGGDTDTQYF	TGTGCCAGCCGAACAGGGGGCGACACAGATACGCAGTATTTT
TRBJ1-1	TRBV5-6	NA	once	CASSKRRTEAFF	TGTGCCAGCAGCAAACGGAGGACTGAAGCTTTCTTT
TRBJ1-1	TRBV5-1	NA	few	CASSFEAGKNTEAFF	TGCGCCAGCAGCTTTGAGGCAGGGAAGAACACTGAAGCTTTCTTT
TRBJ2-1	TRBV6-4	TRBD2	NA	CASSQDGGGTGEQFF	TGTGCCAGCAGTCAAGATGGCGGGGGGACGGGTGAGCAGTTCTTC
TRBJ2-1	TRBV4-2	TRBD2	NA	CASSSPPGLAGDSSYNEQFF	TGTGCCAGCAGCTCCCCCCCGGGACTAGCGGGGGATAGCTCCTACAATGAGCAGTTCTTC
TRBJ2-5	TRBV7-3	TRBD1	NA	CASSLTGTGGRETQYF	TGTGCCAGCAGCTTAACTGGGACAGGGGGCAGGGAGACCCAGTACTTC
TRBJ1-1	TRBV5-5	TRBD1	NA	CASSLYRGQGPQNTEAFF	TGTGCCAGCAGCTTGTACCGGGGACAGGGGCCACAGAACACTGAAGCTTTCTTT
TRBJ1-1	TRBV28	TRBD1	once	CASSFSGTGYGFF	TGTGCCAGCAGTTTTTCCGGGACAGGGTATGGTTTCTTT
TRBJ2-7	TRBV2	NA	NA	CASRQGPYEQYF	TGTGCCAGCAGGCAGGGGCCCTACGAGCAGTACTTC
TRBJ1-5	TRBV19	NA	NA	CASSTGFPNQPQHF	TGTGCCAGTAGTACAGGCTTCCCCAATCAGCCCCAGCATTTT